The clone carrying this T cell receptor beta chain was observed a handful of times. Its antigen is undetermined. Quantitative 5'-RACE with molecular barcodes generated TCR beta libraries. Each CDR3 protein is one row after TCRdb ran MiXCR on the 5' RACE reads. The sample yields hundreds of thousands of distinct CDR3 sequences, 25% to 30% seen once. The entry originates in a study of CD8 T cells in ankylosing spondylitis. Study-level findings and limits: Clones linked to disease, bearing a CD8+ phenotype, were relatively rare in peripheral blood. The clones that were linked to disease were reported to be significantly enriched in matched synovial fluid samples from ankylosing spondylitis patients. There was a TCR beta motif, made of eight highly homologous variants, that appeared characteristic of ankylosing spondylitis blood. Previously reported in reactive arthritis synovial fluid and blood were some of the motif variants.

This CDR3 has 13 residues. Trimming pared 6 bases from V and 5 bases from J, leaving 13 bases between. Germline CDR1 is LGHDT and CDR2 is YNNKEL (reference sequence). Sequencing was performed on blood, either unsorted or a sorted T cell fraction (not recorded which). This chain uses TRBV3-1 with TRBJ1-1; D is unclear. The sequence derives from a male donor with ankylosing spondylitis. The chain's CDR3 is CASRNTQDTEAFF. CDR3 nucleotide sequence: TGTGCCAGCAGAAACACTCAGGATACTGAAGCTTTCTTT. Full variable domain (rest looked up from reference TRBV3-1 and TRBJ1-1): DTAVSQTPKYLVTQMGNDKSIKCEQNLGHDTMYWYKQDSKKFLKIMFSYNNKELIINETVPNRFSPKSPDKAHLNLHINSLELGDSAVYFCASRNTQDTEAFFGQGTRLTVV.